This T cell receptor (beta chain) was captured in a study of Graves' ophthalmopathy and Graves' hyperthyroidism. V lost 6 bases to trimming and J lost 5 bases, with 2 bases between them. Germline V gene lookup returns CDR1 SNHLY and CDR2 FYNNEI. CDR3 size: 11 residues. The study, taken as a whole, reports: Blood also contained most of the expanded thyroid clonotypes above 0.001 frequency.

Amplification of TCR beta CDR3 regions used RNA transcripts. First-round RT-PCR employed HTBI primers, with a second-round multiplex PCR after it. From the multiplex PCR reads, TCRdb called clonotypes with MiXCR, one entry per CDR3 protein. The sample yields about 14,000 distinct CDR3 sequences, approximately 48% seen once. This clonotype was observed a few times. No antigen is known for it. Every ophthalmopathy donor presented moderate-to-severe activity, CAS ≥3, NOSPECS ≥4 and duration under 3 months. Exclusion covered patients with other autoimmune diseases or uncontrolled infections (as well as pregnancy or lactation). PBMCs were isolated from a roughly 9 ml sample of fresh peripheral blood.

Input material: peripheral blood. This clonotype was obtained from a woman in her 30s with Graves' ophthalmopathy. The chain couples TRBV2 to TRBJ1-6, with unresolved D. The CDR3 region has the DNA TGTGCCAGCAGGAATAATTCACCCCTCCACTTT. Translated: CASRNNSPLHF.